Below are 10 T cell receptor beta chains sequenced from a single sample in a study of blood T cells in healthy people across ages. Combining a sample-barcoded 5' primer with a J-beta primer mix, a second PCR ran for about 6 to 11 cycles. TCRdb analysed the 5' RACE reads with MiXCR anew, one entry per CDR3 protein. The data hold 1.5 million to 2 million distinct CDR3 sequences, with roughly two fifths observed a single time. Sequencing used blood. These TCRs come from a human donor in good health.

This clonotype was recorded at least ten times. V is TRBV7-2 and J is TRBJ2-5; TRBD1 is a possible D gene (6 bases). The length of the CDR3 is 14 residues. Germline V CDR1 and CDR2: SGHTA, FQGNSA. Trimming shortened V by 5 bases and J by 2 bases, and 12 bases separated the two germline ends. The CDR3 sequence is CASSPRGLQETQYF. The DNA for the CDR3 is TGTGCCAGCAGCCCCAGGGGTTTACAAGAGACCCAGTACTTC. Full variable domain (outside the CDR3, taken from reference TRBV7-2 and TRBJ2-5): GAGVSQSPSNKVTEKGKDVELRCDPISGHTALYWYRQSLGQGLEFLIYFQGNSAPDKSGLPSDRFSAERTGGSVSTLTIQRTQQEDSAVYLCASSPRGLQETQYFGPGTRLLVL.

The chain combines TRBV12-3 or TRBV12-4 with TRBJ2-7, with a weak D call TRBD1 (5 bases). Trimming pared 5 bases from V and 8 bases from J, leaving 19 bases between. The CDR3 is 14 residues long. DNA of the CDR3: TGTGCCAGCAGTACAGACAGCCGTTATACGAAGCAGTACTTC. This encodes CASSTDSRYTKQYF.

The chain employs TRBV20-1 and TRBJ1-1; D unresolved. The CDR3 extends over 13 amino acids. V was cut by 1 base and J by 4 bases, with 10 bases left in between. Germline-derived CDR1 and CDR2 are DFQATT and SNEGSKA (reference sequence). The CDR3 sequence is CSARGQPSTEAFF. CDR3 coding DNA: TGCAGTGCTAGAGGACAACCGAGCACTGAAGCTTTCTTT.

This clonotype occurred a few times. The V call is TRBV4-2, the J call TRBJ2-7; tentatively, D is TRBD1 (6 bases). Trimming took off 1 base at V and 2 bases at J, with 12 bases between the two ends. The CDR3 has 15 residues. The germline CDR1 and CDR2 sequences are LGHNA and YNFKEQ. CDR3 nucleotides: TGTGCCAGCAGCCAAGTACTGGACAGCGCCTACGAGCAGTACTTC. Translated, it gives CASSQVLDSAYEQYF.

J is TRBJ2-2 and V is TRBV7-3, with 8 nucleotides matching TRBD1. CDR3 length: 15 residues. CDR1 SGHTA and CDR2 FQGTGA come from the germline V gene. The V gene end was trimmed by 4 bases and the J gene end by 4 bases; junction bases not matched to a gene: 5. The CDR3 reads CASSSQQGGTGELFF. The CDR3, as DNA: TGTGCCAGCAGCTCCCAACAGGGGGGCACCGGGGAGCTGTTTTTT.

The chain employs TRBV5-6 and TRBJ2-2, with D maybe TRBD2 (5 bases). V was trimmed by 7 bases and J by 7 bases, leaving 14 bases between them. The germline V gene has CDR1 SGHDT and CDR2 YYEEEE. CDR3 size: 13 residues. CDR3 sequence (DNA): TGTGCCAGCGCCGCCCTACGGGGCGGGGAGCTGTTTTTT. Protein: CASAALRGGELFF.

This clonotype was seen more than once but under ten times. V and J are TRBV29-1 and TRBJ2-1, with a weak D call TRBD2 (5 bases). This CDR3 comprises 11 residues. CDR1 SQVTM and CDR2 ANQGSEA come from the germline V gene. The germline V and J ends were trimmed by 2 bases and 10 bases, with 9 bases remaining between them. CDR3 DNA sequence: TGCAGCGTTGAATATACGGGGGAGCAGTTCTTC. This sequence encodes CSVEYTGEQFF.

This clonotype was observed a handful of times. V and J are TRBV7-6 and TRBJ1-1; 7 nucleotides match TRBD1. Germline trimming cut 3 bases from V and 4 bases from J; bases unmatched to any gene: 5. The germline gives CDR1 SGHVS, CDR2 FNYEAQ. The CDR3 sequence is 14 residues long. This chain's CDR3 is CASSFLTGSTEAFF. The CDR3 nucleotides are TGTGCCAGCAGCTTCTTGACAGGGAGCACTGAAGCTTTCTTT. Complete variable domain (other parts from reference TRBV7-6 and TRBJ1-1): GAGVSQSPRYKVTKRGQDVALRCDPISGHVSLYWYRQALGQGPEFLTYFNYEAQQDKSGLPNDRFSAERPEGSISTLTIQRTEQRDSAMYRCASSFLTGSTEAFFGQGTRLTVV.

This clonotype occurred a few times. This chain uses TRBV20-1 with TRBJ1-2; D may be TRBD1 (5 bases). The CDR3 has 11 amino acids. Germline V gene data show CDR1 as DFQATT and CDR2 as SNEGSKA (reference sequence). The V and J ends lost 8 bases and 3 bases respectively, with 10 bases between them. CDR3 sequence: CSPPGDYGYTF. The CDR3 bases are TGCAGTCCCCCGGGGGACTATGGCTACACCTTC.

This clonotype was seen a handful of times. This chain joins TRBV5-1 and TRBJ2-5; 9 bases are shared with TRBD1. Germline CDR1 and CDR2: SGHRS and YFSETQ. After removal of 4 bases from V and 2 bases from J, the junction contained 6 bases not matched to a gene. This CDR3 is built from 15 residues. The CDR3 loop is CASSDLTGGQETQYF. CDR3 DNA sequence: TGCGCCAGCAGCGACCTGACAGGGGGGCAAGAGACCCAGTACTTC.